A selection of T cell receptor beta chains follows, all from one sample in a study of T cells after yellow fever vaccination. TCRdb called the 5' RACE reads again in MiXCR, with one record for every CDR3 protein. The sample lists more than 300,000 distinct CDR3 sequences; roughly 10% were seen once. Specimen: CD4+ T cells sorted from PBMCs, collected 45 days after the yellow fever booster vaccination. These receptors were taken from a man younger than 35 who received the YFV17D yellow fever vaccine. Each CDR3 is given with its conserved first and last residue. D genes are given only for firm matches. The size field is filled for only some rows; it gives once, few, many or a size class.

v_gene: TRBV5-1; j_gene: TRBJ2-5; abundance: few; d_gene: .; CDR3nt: TGCGCCAGCAGTCCAGAGCCGGCGCGGGGAGAGACCCAGTACTTC; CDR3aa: CASSPEPARGETQYF
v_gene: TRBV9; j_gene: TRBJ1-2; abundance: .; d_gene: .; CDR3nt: TGTGCCAGCAGCCCCCAACGGGCAGGGCCCTATGGCTACACCTTC; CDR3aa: CASSPQRAGPYGYTF
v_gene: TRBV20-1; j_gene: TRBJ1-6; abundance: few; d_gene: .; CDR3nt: TGCAGTGCTATGGGTGGGTTCTCGGCCTCACCCCTCCACTTT; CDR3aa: CSAMGGFSASPLHF
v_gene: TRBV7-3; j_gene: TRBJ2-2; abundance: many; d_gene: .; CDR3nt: TGTGCCAGCAGCCTAAGATGGGCCGGGGAGCTGTTTTTT; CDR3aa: CASSLRWAGELFF
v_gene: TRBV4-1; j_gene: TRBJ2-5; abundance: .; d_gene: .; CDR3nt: TGCGCCAGCAGCCAAGAGGGGACATTTGGGAGGGGGACCCAGTACTTC; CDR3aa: CASSQEGTFGRGTQYF
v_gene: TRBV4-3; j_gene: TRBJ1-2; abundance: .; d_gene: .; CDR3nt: TGCGCCAGCAGCCAAGCGTCGACCACTAACTATGGCTACACCTTC; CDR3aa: CASSQASTTNYGYTF
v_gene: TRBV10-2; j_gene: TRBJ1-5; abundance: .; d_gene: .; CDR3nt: TGCGCCAGCAGTGCGGGCAGCTATCAGCCCCAGCATTTT; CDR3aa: CASSAGSYQPQHF
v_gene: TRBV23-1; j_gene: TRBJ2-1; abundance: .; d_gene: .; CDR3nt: TGCGCCAGCAGTCAATCGGGACGGGGAAATGAGCAGTTCTTC; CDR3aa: CASSQSGRGNEQFF
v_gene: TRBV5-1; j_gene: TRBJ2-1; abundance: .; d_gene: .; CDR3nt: TGCGCCAGCAGCTTGGTGGTCGGGGGGCCCTGGCACAATGAGCAGTTCTTC; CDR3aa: CASSLVVGGPWHNEQFF
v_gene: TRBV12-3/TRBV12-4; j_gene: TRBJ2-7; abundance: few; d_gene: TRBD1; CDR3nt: TGTGCCAGCCGAGCCGGGGACAGGGACCAAAGCTACGAGCAGTACTTC; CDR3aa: CASRAGDRDQSYEQYF
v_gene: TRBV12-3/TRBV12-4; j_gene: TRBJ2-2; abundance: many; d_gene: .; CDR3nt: TGTGCCAGCAGTTTAGAGTGGAACACCGGGGAGCTGTTTTTT; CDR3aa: CASSLEWNTGELFF
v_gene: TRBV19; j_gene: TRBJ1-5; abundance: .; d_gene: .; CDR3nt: TGTGCCAGTAGTATGGACAGTGATCAGCCCCAGCATTTT; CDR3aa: CASSMDSDQPQHF
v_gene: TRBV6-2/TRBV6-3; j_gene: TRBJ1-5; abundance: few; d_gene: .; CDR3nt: TGTGCCAGCAGTTACTTTCAGGAAAATCAGCCCCAGCATTTT; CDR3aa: CASSYFQENQPQHF
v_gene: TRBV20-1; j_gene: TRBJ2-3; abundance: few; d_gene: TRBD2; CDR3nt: TGCAGTGCTCCACGGACTAGCGGGGCTTTCTCAGATACGCAGTATTTT; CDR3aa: CSAPRTSGAFSDTQYF
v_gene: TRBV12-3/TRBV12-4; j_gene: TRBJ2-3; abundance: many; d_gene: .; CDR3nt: TGTGCCAGCAGACCCTCCACGCTCCCCCCAGATACGCAGTATTTT; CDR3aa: CASRPSTLPPDTQYF
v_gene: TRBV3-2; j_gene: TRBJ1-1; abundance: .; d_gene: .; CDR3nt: TGTGCCAGCAGCCAAGATCAGCCGTACCGTATGAACACTGAAGCTTTCTTT; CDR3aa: CASSQDQPYRMNTEAFF
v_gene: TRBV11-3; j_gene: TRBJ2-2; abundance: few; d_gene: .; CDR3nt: TGTGCCAGCAGCTCCGAGCGGGCCGGGGAGCTGTTTTTT; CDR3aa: CASSSERAGELFF
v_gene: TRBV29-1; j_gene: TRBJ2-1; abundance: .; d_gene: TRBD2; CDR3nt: TGCAGCGTACTAGCGGGGGGGCCGAAGTACAATGAGCAGTTCTTC; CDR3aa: CSVLAGGPKYNEQFF
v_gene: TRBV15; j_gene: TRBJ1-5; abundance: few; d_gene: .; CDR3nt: TGTGCCACCAGCAGGGGGGAACAGCCCCAGCATTTT; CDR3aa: CATSRGEQPQHF
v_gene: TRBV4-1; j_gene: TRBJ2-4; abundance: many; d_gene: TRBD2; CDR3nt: TGCGCCAGCAGCCAAGATCAGACTAGCGGGGGGGGAAACATTCAGTACTTC; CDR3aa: CASSQDQTSGGGNIQYF
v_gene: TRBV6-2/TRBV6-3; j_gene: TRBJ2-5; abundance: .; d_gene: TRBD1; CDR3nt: TGTGCCAGCTTGCTGCCCGGGACAGCAGAGACCCAGTACTTC; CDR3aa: CASLLPGTAETQYF
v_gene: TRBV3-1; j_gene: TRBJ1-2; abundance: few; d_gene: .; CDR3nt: TGTGCCAGCAGCCAAGAGGGCGGACGGGCCGGCTATGGCTACACCTTC; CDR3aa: CASSQEGGRAGYGYTF
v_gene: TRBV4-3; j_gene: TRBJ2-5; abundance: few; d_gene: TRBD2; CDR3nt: TGCGCCAGCAGCCAAGATGCGCGGGGGGCTTGGGGGGAGACCCAGTACTTC; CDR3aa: CASSQDARGAWGETQYF
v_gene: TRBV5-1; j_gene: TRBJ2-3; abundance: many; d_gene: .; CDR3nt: TGCGCCAGCAGCTTGGACGAGACAGTGAAAAGCACAGATACGCAGTATTTT; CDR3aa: CASSLDETVKSTDTQYF
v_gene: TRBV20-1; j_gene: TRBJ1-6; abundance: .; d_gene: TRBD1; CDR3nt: TGCAGTGCCCAGACCGGGACAGGGGACCCCCACCTCCACTTT; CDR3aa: CSAQTGTGDPHLHF
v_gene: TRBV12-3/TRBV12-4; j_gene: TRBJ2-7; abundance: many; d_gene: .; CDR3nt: TGTGCCAGCAGTTTTCAGGGCTACGAGCAGTACTTC; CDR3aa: CASSFQGYEQYF
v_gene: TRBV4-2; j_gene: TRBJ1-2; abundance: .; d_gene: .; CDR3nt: TGTGCCAGCAGCCAAGATCGTGAATATGGCTACACCTTC; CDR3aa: CASSQDREYGYTF
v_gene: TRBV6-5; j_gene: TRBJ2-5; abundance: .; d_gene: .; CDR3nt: TGTGCCAGCAGTTCCGGCCTCCACCAAGAGACCCAGTACTTC; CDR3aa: CASSSGLHQETQYF
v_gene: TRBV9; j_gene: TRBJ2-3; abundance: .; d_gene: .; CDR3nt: TGTGCCAGCAGCGTAGCTCAGGTTACAGATACGCAGTATTTT; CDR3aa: CASSVAQVTDTQYF
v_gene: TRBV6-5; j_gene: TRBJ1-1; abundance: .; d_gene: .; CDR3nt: TGTGCCAGCACTCCCAGGGCGGACACTGAAGCTTTCTTT; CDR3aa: CASTPRADTEAFF
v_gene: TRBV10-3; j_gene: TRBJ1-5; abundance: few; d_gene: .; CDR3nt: TGTGCCATCACCGGGACGGAGAAAGGTAGTAGGGATAGCAATCAGCCCCAGCATTTT; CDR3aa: CAITGTEKGSRDSNQPQHF
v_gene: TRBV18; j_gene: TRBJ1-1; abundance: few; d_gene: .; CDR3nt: TGTGCCAGCTCAATAAGTCGTGACAACACTGAAGCTTTCTTT; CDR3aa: CASSISRDNTEAFF